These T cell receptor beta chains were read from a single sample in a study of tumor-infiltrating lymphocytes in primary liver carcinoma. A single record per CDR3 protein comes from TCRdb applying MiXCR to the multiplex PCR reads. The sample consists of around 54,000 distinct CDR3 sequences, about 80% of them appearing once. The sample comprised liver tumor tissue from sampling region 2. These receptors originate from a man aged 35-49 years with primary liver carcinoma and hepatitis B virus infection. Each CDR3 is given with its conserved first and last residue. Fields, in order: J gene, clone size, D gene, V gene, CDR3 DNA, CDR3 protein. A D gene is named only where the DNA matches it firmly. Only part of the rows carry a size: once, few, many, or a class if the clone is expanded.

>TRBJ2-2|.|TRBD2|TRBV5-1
TGCGCCAGCAGCTTCTGCACTAGCGAGAACACCGGGGAGCTGCTTTTC
CASSFCTSENTGELLF
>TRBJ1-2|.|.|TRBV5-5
TGTGCCATCAGCTTGGAAGGCGCGAACTATGGCTACACGTTC
CAISLEGANYGYTF
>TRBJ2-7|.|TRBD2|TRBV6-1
TGTGCCAGCATATTCCAGACTAGCGGGGCCCTGAGCTCCTACGAGCGGTACTTC
CASIFQTSGALSSYERYF
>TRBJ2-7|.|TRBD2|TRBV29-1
TGCGGCACATCGGGACTAGCGGGATTCTACGAGCAGTACTTC
CGTSGLAGFYEQYF
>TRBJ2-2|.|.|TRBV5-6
TGTGCCAACAGCTTGGCCCAGAACATCGGGGAGCTGTTTTTT
CANSLAQNIGELFF
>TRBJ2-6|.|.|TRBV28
TGTGCCAGCATAAGTTCTGAGGCCAACGTCCTGACTTTC
CASISSEANVLTF
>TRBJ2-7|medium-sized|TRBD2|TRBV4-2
TGTGCCACTACTGGACTAGCGGGAGTTTATAAGTCCTACGAGCAGTACTTC
CATTGLAGVYKSYEQYF
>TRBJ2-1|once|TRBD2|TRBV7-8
TGTGCCAGCGGGCCTAGCGGTTCCTCTCTCGGGGAGCAGTTCTTC
CASGPSGSSLGEQFF
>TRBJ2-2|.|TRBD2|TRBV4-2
TGTGCCAGCACCCCGGGGACTAGCGTGAACACCGGGGAGTTGCTTTTT
CASTPGTSVNTGELLF
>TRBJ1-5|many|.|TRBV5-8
TGTGCCAGCAGCTTGGAAGGGACGGGTCATCAGCCCCAGCATTTT
CASSLEGTGHQPQHF
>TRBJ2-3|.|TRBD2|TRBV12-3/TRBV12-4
TGTGCCAGCGGTACGGTGACTAGCGGGAGCACAGATACGCAGTATTTT
CASGTVTSGSTDTQYF
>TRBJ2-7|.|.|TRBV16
TGTGCCAGCTGCCAATCGAATTCCGCCTACGAGCAGTACTTC
CASCQSNSAYEQYF
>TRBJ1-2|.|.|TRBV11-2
TGTGCCAGCAGCTTAAGCGTTGACTATGGCTACACCTTC
CASSLSVDYGYTF
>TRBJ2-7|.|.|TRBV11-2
TGTGCCAGCAGCTTAACTGAGAGTGCCTACGAGCCGTACTTC
CASSLTESAYEPYF
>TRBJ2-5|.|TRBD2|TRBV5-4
TGTGCCAGCAACCCGGGGGGAACGGCAGGGACCCAGTACTTC
CASNPGGTAGTQYF
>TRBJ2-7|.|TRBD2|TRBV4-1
TGCGCCAGCAGCCGGTCGTTTGGGGGGGTTGTCGAGCAGTACTTC
CASSRSFGGVVEQYF
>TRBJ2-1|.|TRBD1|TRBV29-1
TGTAGCGTTGGGCAGGACAGGGTGTGGGATGTGCAGTTCTTC
CSVGQDRVWDVQFF
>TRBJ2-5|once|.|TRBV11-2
TGTGCCAGCAGCTTGGATTTTCTGGTGACCCAATACTTC
CASSLDFLVTQYF
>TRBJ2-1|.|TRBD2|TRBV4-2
TGTGCCAGCAGCTTGTTTCTAGCGGGAGACGGTTCCTATAATGAGGAGTTCTTC
CASSLFLAGDGSYNEEFF
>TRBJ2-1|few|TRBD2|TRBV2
TGTGCCAGCAGGGGGACTAGCGCCTACAATGAGCAGTTCTTC
CASRGTSAYNEQFF
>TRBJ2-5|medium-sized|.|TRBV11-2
TGTGCCAGCAGCACCAGTCTAGGGGAGACCCAGTACTTC
CASSTSLGETQYF
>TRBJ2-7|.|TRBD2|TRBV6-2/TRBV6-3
TGTGTCAGCAGTTACACTAGCGGGAGCTCCTACGAGCAGTGCTTC
CVSSYTSGSSYEQCF
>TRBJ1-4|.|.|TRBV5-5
TGTGCCAGCAGCTTGCGATTGGGTAAAGTCGAAAAACTGTTTTTT
CASSLRLGKVEKLFF
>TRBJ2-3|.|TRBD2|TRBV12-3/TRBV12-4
TGTGCCAGCAGTTCGGTGACTAGCAGGAGAACAGATACGCAGTATTTT
CASSSVTSRRTDTQYF
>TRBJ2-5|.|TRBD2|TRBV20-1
TGCAGTGCTAGTCCCCGACCCCTGACTAGCGGTTGGCAAGAGACCCAGTACTTC
CSASPRPLTSGWQETQYF
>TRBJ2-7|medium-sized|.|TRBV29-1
TGCAGCGTGGAGGGGCCCCCGTCCTACGAGCAGTACTTC
CSVEGPPSYEQYF
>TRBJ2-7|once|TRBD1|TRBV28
TGTGCCGGCAGCTCCCTCCGACAGGGTTACTCGTACGAGCAGTACTTC
CAGSSLRQGYSYEQYF
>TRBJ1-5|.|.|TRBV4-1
TGCGCCAGCAGCCTACGCCAGTGTATAGGGCATCAGCCCCAGCATTTT
CASSLRQCIGHQPQHF
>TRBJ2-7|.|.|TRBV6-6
TGTGCCCTCGGAGGACAGCAGCATTTCTACGAGCTGTACTTC
CALGGQQHFYELYF
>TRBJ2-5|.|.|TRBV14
TGTGCCAGCAGCCAAGACCACGCCCCGGAGTTCCAGACCCAGTACTTC
CASSQDHAPEFQTQYF
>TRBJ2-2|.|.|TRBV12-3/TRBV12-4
TGTGTTAGCAGTTTTCAGAACGCCGGGGAGCTGTTTTTT
CVSSFQNAGELFF
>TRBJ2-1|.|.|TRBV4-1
TGCGCCAACAGCCAGGCTTCTAGCGTCAAGCAGTTCTTC
CANSQASSVKQFF